The present TCR beta chain was sequenced within a study of T cell changes during pregnancy in multiple sclerosis (dated by TCRdb to about 2019). Turning to the overall study: The study examined how the T cell repertoire changed over the course of pregnancy in women with multiple sclerosis.

The CDR3 starts with the cysteine, ends with the phenylalanine, and has 15 residues. Only CDR3 DNA remains: 45 bases, in frame from the first base. The germline V gene supplies CDR1 SGHTA and CDR2 FQGNSA. V loses 4 bases of germline sequence and J loses 8 bases, and the interval between the two ends is 20 bases. The method was the immunoSEQ multiplex PCR assay. Drawn from immuneACCESS, this table holds only the in-frame rearrangements with V and J called that TCRdb kept. Clones are partly lost; checked studies trace under half to an unresolved V gene and leave the rest unexplained. The sample has 70,000 to 90,000 clones on record, roughly 91% of them singletons. Of the sample, roughly 1% falls within the top ten clones. This clone turned up a few times. Its antigen remains unidentified. Qualities for individual bases were not recorded, and no much larger clone is one base off.

This chain joins TRBV7-2 to TRBJ1-2, and possibly TRBD1, on 6 matching bases. This TCR derives from a female donor with multiple sclerosis, enrolled in a pregnancy study. The sequencing here drew on peripheral blood, taken in the first trimester of pregnancy. The DNA sequence is as follows: TGTGCCAGCAGCTCGTTTACAGGGCCCAAGGTCGGCTACACCTTC. This yields the protein CASSSFTGPKVGYTF.